This TCR beta chain was sequenced for a study of cytomegalovirus exposure and HLA in healthy donors. Study conclusions and caveats: A later analysis showed HLA-associated TCR beta chains outstripping equally common others in clonal expansion.

The primer mix had 60 Vbeta and 13 Jbeta primers. Profiled with immunoSEQ multiplex PCR; TCRdb holds only in-frame clones, not every one. Of 200,000 to 250,000 clones listed, over 75% are singletons. A remark on this clone: Antigen unknown.

J lost 0 bases, V lost 0 bases, and 11 bases had no gene match. Germline values: CDR1 MGHRA, CDR2 YSYEKL. This CDR3 has 20 amino acids. This sequence was found in a human donor in good health. The sample taken for sequencing was PBMCs. The chain is built from TRBV4-1 and TRBJ2-6; 7 nucleotides align to TRBD2. The CDR3 sequence: CASSQDWIAGILSGANVLTF. DNA for the CDR3: TGCGCCAGCAGCCAAGATTGGATAGCGGGTATCCTCTCTGGGGCCAACGTCCTGACTTTC.